This entry describes one TCR beta chain. TCRdb keeps only in-frame clones here, not all; method: immunoSEQ multiplex PCR. The sample holds 500,000 to 550,000 clones, about four fifths seen once. This record comes from a study of shared T cell receptors in the human thymus. The CDR3 contains 17 residues. Germline CDR1 SGHNT, CDR2 YYREEE (reference sequence). Trimming shortened V by 0 bases and J by 4 bases, and 14 bases separated the two germline ends. These data were also filed under a second study, of human thymus T cells. That work states: Finnish infants who were healthy and having corrective surgery for congenital heart defects made up the donors. Resections removed during corrective heart surgery provided the thymus tissue used. Related studies noted strongly shared thymic repertoires across unrelated people.

This receptor was identified in a boy younger than two with a congenital heart defect. The chain has TRBV5-4 and TRBJ2-6; no clear D gene. Specimen: thymocytes. Written as DNA, the CDR3 is TGTGCCAGCAGCTTGGCCTTTAGTTCGTCGGGGGCCAACGTCCTGACTTTC. It encodes CASSLAFSSSGANVLTF.